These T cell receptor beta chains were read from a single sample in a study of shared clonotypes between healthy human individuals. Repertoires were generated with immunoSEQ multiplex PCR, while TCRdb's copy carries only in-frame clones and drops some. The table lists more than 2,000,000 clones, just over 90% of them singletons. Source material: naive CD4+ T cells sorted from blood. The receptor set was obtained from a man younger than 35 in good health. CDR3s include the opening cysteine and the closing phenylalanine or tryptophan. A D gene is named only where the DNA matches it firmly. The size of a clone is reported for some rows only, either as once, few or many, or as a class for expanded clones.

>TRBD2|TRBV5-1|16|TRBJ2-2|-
CASSFGTSGRTGELFF
TGCGCCAGCAGCTTCGGGACTAGCGGGAGGACTGGGGAGCTGTTTTTT
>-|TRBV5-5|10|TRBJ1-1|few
CASSLVGAFF
TGTGCCAGCAGCTTGGTTGGAGCTTTCTTT
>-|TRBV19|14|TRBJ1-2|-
CASSMGRAVYGYTF
TGTGCCAGTAGTATGGGTAGGGCCGTCTATGGCTACACCTTC
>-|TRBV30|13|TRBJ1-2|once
CAWNRQINYGYTF
TGTGCCTGGAATCGACAGATTAACTATGGCTACACCTTC
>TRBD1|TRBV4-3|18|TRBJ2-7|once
CASSQDLVNRGLSYEQYF
TGCGCCAGCAGCCAAGATCTGGTCAACAGGGGGCTCTCCTACGAGCAGTACTTC
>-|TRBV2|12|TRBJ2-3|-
CASTGLGGTQYF
TGTGCCAGCACCGGACTTGGAGGTACACAGTATTTT
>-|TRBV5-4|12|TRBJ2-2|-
CASRDSTGELFF
TGTGCCAGCAGGGACAGCACCGGGGAGCTGTTTTTT
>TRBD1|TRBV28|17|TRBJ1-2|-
CASSPGTGSYLSYGYTF
TGTGCCAGCAGCCCCGGGACAGGGAGCTACCTAAGCTATGGCTACACCTTC
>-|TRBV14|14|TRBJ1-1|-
CAGIDGRGNTEAFF
TGTGCCGGAATAGACGGTCGCGGGAACACTGAAGCTTTCTTT
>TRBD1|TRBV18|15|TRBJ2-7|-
CASSPGKDRMNEQYF
TGTGCCAGCTCACCAGGCAAGGACAGGATGAACGAGCAGTACTTC
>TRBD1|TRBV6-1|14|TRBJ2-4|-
CASSEGGQKNIQYF
TGTGCCAGCAGTGAAGGGGGACAGAAAAACATTCAGTACTTC
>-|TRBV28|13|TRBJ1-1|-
CASSLWGLKVAFF
TGTGCCAGCAGTTTATGGGGCCTCAAGGTAGCTTTCTTT
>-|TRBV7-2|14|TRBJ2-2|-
CASSLGSNTGELFF
TGTGCCAGCAGCTTAGGTAGCAACACCGGGGAGCTGTTTTTT
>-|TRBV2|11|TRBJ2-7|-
CASTILYEQYF
TGTGCCAGCACTATCCTTTACGAGCAGTACTTC
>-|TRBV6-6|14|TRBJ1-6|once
CASSKQGYNSPLHF
TGTGCCAGCAGCAAACAGGGATATAATTCACCCCTCCACTTT
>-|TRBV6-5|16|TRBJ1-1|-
CASRYTSTGGLTEAFF
TGTGCCAGCAGATACACTTCCACAGGAGGGCTCACTGAAGCTTTCTTT
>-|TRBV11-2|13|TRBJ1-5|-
CASSLTLNQPQHF
TGTGCCAGCAGCTTGACACTTAATCAGCCCCAGCATTTT
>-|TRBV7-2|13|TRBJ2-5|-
CASSKGWGETQYF
TGTGCCAGCTCCAAGGGGTGGGGAGAGACCCAGTACTTC
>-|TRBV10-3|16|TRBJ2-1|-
CAISESIADSYNEQFF
TGTGCCATCAGTGAGTCGATAGCGGACTCCTACAATGAGCAGTTCTTC
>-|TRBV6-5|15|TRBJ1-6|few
CASSYRWQNNSPLHF
TGTGCCAGCAGTTACAGGTGGCAGAATAATTCACCCCTCCACTTT
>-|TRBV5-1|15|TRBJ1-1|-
CASSALPGTPAEAFF
TGCGCCAGCAGCGCGCTCCCCGGCACACCAGCTGAAGCTTTCTTT
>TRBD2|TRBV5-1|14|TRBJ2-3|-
CASSLRGGTDTQYF
TGCGCCAGCAGCCTGCGGGGGGGCACAGATACGCAGTATTTT
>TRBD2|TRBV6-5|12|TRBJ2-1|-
CAWTSGYNEQFF
TGTGCCTGGACTAGCGGTTACAATGAGCAGTTCTTC
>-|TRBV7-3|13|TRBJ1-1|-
CASSLQMNTEAFF
TGTGCCAGCAGCCTGCAGATGAACACTGAAGCTTTCTTT
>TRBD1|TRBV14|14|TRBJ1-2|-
CASSPQGANYGYTF
TGTGCCAGCAGCCCACAGGGGGCGAACTATGGCTACACCTTC
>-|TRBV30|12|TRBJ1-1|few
CAWSDPNTEAFF
TGTGCCTGGAGTGACCCGAACACTGAAGCTTTCTTT
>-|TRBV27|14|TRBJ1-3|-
CASSVTRGGNTIYF
TGTGCCAGCAGTGTTACAAGGGGCGGAAACACCATATATTTT
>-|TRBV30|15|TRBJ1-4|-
CAWSGHGTTNEKLFF
TGTGCCTGGAGTGGGCACGGAACAACTAATGAAAAACTGTTTTTT
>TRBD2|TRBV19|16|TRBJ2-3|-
CASSIGRGSFPDTQYF
TGTGCCAGTAGTATTGGGCGCGGGAGCTTCCCAGATACGCAGTATTTT
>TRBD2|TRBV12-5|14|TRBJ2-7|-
CASGLAGSPYEQYF
TGTGCTAGTGGCTTAGCGGGGTCTCCCTACGAGCAGTACTTC
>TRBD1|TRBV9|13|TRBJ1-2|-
CASSGGQAYGYTF
TGTGCCAGCAGCGGGGGACAGGCCTATGGCTACACCTTC
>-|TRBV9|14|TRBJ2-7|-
CASSAHSVTYEQYF
TGTGCCAGCAGTGCTCATAGCGTAACCTACGAGCAGTACTTC
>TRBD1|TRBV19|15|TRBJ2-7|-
CASSKFSGGGYEQYF
TGTGCCAGTAGTAAGTTCTCAGGGGGTGGCTACGAGCAGTACTTC
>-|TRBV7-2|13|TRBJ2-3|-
CASSSSAGTAQYF
TGTGCCAGCAGCTCATCCGCTGGGACGGCGCAGTATTTT
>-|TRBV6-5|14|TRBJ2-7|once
CASSLYVGPYEQYF
TGTGCCAGCAGCCTCTACGTAGGGCCCTACGAGCAGTACTTC
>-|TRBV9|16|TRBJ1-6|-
CASSPRGVGTDSPLHF
TGTGCCAGCAGCCCCCGGGGGGTCGGTACGGATTCACCCCTCCACTTT
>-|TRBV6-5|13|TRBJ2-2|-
CASSGGHTGELFF
TGTGCCAGCAGCGGGGGGCACACCGGGGAGCTGTTTTTT
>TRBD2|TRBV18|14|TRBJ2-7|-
CASSPGGSSYEQYF
TGTGCCAGCTCCCCGGGCGGGAGTTCCTACGAGCAGTACTTC
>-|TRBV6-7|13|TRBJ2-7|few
CASSYITGYEQYF
TGTGCCAGCAGTTATATTACGGGATACGAGCAGTACTTC
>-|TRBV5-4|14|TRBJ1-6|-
CASSPDSSNSPLHF
TGTGCCAGCAGCCCGGACAGCTCTAATTCACCCCTCCACTTT
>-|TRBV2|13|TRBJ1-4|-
CASSGRPNEKLFF
TGTGCCAGCAGTGGTCGCCCTAATGAAAAACTGTTTTTT
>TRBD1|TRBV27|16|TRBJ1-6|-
CASSPRTGYQNSPLHF
TGTGCCAGCAGTCCCCGGACAGGGTATCAGAATTCACCCCTCCACTTT
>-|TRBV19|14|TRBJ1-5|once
CASSMRESNQPQHF
TGTGCCAGTAGTATGAGAGAGAGCAATCAGCCCCAGCATTTT
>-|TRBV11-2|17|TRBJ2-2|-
CASSFDSGAGNTGELFF
TGTGCCAGCAGCTTTGATTCGGGGGCAGGGAACACCGGGGAGCTGTTTTTT
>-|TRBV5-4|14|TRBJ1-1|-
CASSSGRRDTEAFF
TGTGCCAGCAGCTCTGGACGGCGGGACACTGAAGCTTTCTTT
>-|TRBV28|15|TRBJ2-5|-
CASSWTGRGIETQYF
TGTGCCAGCAGTTGGACAGGCCGGGGGATAGAGACCCAGTACTTC
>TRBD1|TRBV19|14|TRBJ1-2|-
CASSIKGAHYGYTF
TGTGCCAGTAGTATAAAGGGGGCCCACTATGGCTACACCTTC
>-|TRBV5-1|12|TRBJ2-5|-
CASSLAYGEQYF
TGCGCCAGCAGCTTGGCCTACGGAGAGCAGTACTTC
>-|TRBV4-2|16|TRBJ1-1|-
CASSHSEDSRNTEAFF
TGTGCCAGCAGTCATTCCGAGGACAGTAGGAACACTGAAGCTTTCTTT